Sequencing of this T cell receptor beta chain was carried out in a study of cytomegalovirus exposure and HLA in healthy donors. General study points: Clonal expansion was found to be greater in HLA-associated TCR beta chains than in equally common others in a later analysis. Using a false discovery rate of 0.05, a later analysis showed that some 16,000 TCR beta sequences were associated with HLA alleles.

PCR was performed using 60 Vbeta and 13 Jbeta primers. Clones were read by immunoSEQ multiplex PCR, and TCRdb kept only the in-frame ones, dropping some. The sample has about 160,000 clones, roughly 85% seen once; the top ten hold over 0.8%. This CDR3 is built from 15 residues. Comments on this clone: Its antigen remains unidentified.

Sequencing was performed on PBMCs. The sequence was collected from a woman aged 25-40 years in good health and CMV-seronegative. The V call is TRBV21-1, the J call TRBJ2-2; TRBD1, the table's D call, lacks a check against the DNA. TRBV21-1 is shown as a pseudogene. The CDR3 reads CASSLDRADTGELFF. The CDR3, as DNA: TGTGCCAGCAGCCTCGACAGGGCGGACACCGGGGAGCTGTTTTTT.